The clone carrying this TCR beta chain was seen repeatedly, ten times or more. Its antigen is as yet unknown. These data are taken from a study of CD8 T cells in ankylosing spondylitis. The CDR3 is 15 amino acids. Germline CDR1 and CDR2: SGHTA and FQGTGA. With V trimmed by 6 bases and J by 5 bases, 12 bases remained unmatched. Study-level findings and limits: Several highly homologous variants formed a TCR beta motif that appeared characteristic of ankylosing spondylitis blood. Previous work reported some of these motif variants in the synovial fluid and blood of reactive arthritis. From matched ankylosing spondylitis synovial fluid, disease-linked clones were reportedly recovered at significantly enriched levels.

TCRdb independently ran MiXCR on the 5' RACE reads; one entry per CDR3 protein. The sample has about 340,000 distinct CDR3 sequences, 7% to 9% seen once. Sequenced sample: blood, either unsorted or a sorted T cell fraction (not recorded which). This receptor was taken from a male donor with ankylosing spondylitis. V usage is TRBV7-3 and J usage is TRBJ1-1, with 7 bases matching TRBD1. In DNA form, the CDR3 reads TGTGCCAGCAGAAAATCCATCCAGGGGGGGACTGAAGCTTTCTTT. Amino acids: CASRKSIQGGTEAFF.